Following are 9 T cell receptor beta chains from one sample sequenced in a study of early T cells in non-severe SARS-CoV-2 infection. TCRdb processed the 5' RACE reads anew with MiXCR; each CDR3 protein has one entry. The sample holds approximately 70,000 distinct CDR3 sequences, roughly 4.9% seen once. This specimen was whole blood, taken at baseline. These receptors all stem from an adult who was a healthcare worker with PCR-confirmed SARS-CoV-2 infection or an uninfected control (not recorded which). The donor label of this sample is uncertain.

This clonotype was seen ten or more times. This rearrangement joins TRBV27 to TRBJ2-1, with TRBD2 as a possible D gene (6 bases). Trimming shortened V by 4 bases and J by 8 bases, and 15 bases separated the two germline ends. The length of the CDR3 is 14 residues. CDR1 is MNHEY, CDR2 SMNVEV, per germline (reference sequence). The CDR3 sequence is CASSSPTRWDEQFF. In DNA, the CDR3 is TGTGCCAGCAGTTCCCCGACTAGGTGGGATGAGCAGTTCTTC.

This clonotype occurred a few times. The chain joins TRBV21-1 to TRBJ2-7; TRBD1 is the table's D call and was not checked against the DNA. TRBV21-1 is reported as a pseudogene. The CDR3 has 21 amino acids. For the CDR3, the DNA is TGTGCCAGCAGCAAAGTGTGGAGGGACAGAAATTTACCCGATCCCTCCTACGAGCAGTACTTC. As protein: CASSKVWRDRNLPDPSYEQYF.

CDR3 DNA sequence: TGCGCCAGCAGCCCCCACACCGGGACTAGCGGGGGAATATCCTACAATGAGCAGTTCTTC. Translating it yields CASSPHTGTSGGISYNEQFF. The chain uses TRBV5-1 and TRBJ2-1; 14 positions match TRBD2. V trimming: 4 bases; J trimming: 1 base; junction bases outside the gene matches: 13. In germline, CDR1 is SGHRS, CDR2 YFSETQ. The CDR3 loop spans 20 amino acids. The full variable domain, its missing parts supplied by reference TRBV5-1 and TRBJ2-1, is KAGVTQTPRYLIKTRGQQVTLSCSPISGHRSVSWYQQTPGQGLQFLFEYFSETQRNKGNFPGRFSGRQFSNSRSEMNVSTLELGDSALYLCASSPHTGTSGGISYNEQFFGPGTRLTVL.

This sequence joins TRBV20-1 and TRBJ1-1; possibly TRBD1 for D (5 bases). This CDR3 has 14 residues. Per germline, CDR1 DFQATT and CDR2 SNEGSKA (reference sequence). V was shortened by 0 bases and J by 1 base, with 9 bases between the two germline ends. The CDR3 DNA sequence: TGCAGTGCTAGAGATCAGACAGCGAACACTGAAGCTTTCTTT. Amino acids: CSARDQTANTEAFF.

This clonotype was counted a few times. V and J are TRBV2 and TRBJ1-4; maybe TRBD1 (5 bases). The CDR3 totals 14 residues. V lost 5 bases to trimming and J lost 5 bases, with 12 bases between them. Germline assignment: CDR1 SNHLY and CDR2 FYNNEI. The CDR3 here is CASSLRRTNEKLFF. CDR3 nucleotides: TGTGCCAGCAGTCTGAGACGGACAAATGAAAAACTGTTTTTT.

This clonotype was seen at least ten times. V and J are TRBV2 and TRBJ2-1, with D perhaps matching TRBD2 (5 bases). V lost 8 bases to trimming and J lost 3 bases, with 14 bases between them. Germline values: CDR1 SNHLY, CDR2 FYNNEI. The CDR3 has 14 residues. The CDR3 nucleotides read TGTGCCAGCGGCGAATCGGGGTTCTACAATGAGCAGTTCTTC. It encodes CASGESGFYNEQFF.

This chain joins TRBV5-4 and TRBJ1-1; D is undetermined. Germline assignment: CDR1 SGHNT and CDR2 YYREEE (reference sequence). The V end lost 2 bases, the J end lost 1 base, and 3 bases lay between the germline ends. This CDR3 spans 12 amino acids. In DNA form, the CDR3 reads TGTGCCAGCAGCTTTTGGAACACTGAAGCTTTCTTT. Its protein is CASSFWNTEAFF.

On this clonotype: The CDR3 ends on some other residue instead of the conserved phenylalanine or tryptophan, so this is likely a read error. The DNA is omitted, as the CDR3 cannot be located on it reliably, and the CDR3 follows TCRdb's listing. The chain employs TRBV19 and TRBJ2-3; no DNA check was done on the table's D call, TRBD1. The CDR3 comprises 12 residues, both ends counted. The germline gives CDR1 LNHDA, CDR2 SQIVND (reference sequence). The CDR3 region is CASSFIGGGQEL.

This clonotype was picked up a small number of times. This chain uses TRBV10-1 with TRBJ2-3; the D is unclear. This CDR3 spans 13 amino acids. CDR1 and CDR2 from the germline V gene are WNHNN and SYGVQD (reference sequence). Deletions cut 6 bases from V and 4 bases from J, with 11 bases between. CDR3 nucleotides: TGCGCCAGCAGGGATACTGCTTCAGATACGCAGTATTTT. Protein: CASRDTASDTQYF.